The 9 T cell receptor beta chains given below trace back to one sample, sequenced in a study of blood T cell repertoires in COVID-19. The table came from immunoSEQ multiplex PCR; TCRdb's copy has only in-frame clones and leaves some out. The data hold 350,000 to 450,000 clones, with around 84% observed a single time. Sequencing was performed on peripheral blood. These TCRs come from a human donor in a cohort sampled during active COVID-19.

The CDR3 here is CASSFGGRENTGELFF. The CDR3, as DNA: TGTGCCAGCAGTTTTGGGGGCCGAGAGAACACCGGGGAGCTGTTTTTT. The gene calls are TRBV28 and TRBJ2-2; TRBD1 is a possible D gene (6 bases). CDR3 length: 16 amino acids. Between the trimmed V and J ends, which lost 3 bases and 1 base, there was a span of 12 bases. Germline lookup yields CDR1 MDHEN and CDR2 SYDVKM. Supplemented by reference TRBV28 and TRBJ2-2, the full variable domain reads DVKVTQSSRYLVKRTGEKVFLECVQDMDHENMFWYRQDPGLGLRLIYFSYDVKMKEKGDIPEGYSVSREKKERFSLILESASTNQTSMYLCASSFGGRENTGELFFGEGSRLTVL.

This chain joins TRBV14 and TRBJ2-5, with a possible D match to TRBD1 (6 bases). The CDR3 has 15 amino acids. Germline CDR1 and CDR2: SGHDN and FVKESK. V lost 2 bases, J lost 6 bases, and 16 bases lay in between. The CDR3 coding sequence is TGTGCCAGCAGCCAATCCTTCAGGGGCCGGCAGACCCAGTACTTC. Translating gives CASSQSFRGRQTQYF.

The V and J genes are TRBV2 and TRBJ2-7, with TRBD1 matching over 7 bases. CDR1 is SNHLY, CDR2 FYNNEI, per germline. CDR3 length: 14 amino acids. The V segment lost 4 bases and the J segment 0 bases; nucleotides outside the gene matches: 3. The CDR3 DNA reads TGTGCCAGCAGTGGCTGGGACAGCTCCTACGAGCAGTACTTC. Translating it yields CASSGWDSSYEQYF.

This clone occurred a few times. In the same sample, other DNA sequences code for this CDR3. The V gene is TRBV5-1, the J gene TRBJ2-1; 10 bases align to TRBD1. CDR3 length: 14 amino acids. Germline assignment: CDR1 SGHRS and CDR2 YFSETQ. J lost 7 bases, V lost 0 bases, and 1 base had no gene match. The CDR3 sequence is CASSLGTGGNEQFF. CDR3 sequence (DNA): TGCGCCAGCAGCTTGGGGACAGGGGGTAATGAGCAGTTCTTC.

CDR3 loop: CASSDRDSQNIQYF. As DNA, the CDR3 is TGCGCCAGCAGCGACCGGGACAGCCAAAACATTCAGTACTTC. V is TRBV5-1 and J is TRBJ2-4; TRBD1 matches at 7 bases. The CDR3 loop spans 14 amino acids. Germline CDR1 and CDR2: SGHRS and YFSETQ. V shed 4 bases and J 5 bases; nucleotides not matched to a gene: 6. Full variable domain (rest looked up from reference TRBV5-1 and TRBJ2-4): KAGVTQTPRYLIKTRGQQVTLSCSPISGHRSVSWYQQTPGQGLQFLFEYFSETQRNKGNFPGRFSGRQFSNSRSEMNVSTLELGDSALYLCASSDRDSQNIQYFGAGTRLSVL.

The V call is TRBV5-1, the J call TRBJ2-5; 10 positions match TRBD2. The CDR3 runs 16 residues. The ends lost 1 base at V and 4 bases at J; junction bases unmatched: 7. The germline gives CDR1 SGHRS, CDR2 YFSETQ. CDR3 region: CASSLPPSGSGETQYF. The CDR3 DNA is TGCGCCAGCAGCTTGCCGCCTAGCGGGAGTGGAGAGACCCAGTACTTC.

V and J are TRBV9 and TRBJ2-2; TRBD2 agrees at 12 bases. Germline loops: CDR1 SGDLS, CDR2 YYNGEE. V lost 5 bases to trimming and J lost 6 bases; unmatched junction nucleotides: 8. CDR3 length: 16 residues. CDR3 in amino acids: CASSVTSGGFAGELFF. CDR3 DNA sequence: TGTGCCAGCAGTGTAACTAGCGGGGGGTTCGCCGGGGAGCTGTTTTTT. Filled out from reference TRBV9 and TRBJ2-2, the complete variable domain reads DSGVTQTPKHLITATGQRVTLRCSPRSGDLSVYWYQQSLDQGLQFLIQYYNGEERAKGNILERFSAQQFPDLHSELNLSSLELGDSALYFCASSVTSGGFAGELFFGEGSRLTVL.

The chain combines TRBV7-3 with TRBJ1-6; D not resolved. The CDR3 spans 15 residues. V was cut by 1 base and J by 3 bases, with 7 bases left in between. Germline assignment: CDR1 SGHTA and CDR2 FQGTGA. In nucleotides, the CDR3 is TGTGCCAGCAGCTTAATCGGGGACTATAATTCACCCCTCCACTTT. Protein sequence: CASSLIGDYNSPLHF.

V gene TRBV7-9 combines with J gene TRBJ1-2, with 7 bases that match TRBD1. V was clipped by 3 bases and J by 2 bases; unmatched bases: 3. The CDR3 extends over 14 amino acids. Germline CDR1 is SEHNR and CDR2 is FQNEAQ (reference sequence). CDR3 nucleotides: TGTGCCAGCAGCTTCTCAGGGGGGAACTATGGCTACACCTTC. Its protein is CASSFSGGNYGYTF.